This TCR beta chain appears in the sequencing data of a study of shared clonotypes between healthy human individuals. This clone was detected ten times or more. CDR1 is KGHSH, CDR2 LQKENI, per germline. The V and J ends lost 1 base and 6 bases, in that order; junction bases with no gene match: 5. CDR3 length: 14 amino acids. TCRdb's table, derived via immunoSEQ multiplex PCR, lists solely in-frame clones and lacks some. The repertoire includes hundreds of thousands of clones, 70% to 80% of them detected once, and about 11% sits in the top ten. The chain combines TRBV18 with TRBJ2-7, with TRBD1 matching over 8 bases. This clonotype originated in a middle-aged woman in good health. Some clones in this sample may be carry-over from other donors' samples. Sequencing was done on a sample of PBMCs. Here the CDR3 reads CASSPLRQGIEQYF. The CDR3 DNA reads TGTGCCAGCTCACCACTTCGACAGGGGATCGAGCAGTACTTC.